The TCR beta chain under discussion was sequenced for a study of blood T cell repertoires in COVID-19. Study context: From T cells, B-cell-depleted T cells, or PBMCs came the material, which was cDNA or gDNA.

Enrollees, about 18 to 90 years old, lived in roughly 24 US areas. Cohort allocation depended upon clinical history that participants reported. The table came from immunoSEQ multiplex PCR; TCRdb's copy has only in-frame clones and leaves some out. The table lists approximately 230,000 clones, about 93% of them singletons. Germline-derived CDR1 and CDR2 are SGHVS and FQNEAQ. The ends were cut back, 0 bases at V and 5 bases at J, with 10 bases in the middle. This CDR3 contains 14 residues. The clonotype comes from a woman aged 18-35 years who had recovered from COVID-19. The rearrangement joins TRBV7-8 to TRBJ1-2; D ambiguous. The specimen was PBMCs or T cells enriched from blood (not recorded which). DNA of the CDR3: TGTGCCAGCAGCTTAGCGGTGGGGAGTTATGGCTACACCTTC. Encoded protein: CASSLAVGSYGYTF.